Below, 20 T cell receptor beta chains from the same sample are listed, as sequenced in a study of blood T cell repertoires in COVID-19. Assay: immunoSEQ multiplex PCR; the TCRdb copy retains only in-frame clones and omits some. The table includes fewer than 450,000 clones, roughly 86% detected once. The sequenced sample was PBMCs or T cells enriched from blood (not recorded which). The receptors stem from a woman between 35 and 50 years old with acute COVID-19.

The V call is TRBV3-1 (or the pseudogene TRBV3-2), the J call TRBJ2-1; 8 bases are shared with TRBD2. The CDR3 covers 16 residues. Per germline, CDR1 LGHDT and CDR2 YNNKEL (reference sequence). The J segment lost 1 base and the V segment lost 4 bases, leaving 6 bases of the junction unmatched. In nucleotides, the CDR3 is TGTGCCAGCAGCCCTGGACGGGGGGGGTCCTACAATGAGCAGTTCTTC. This encodes CASSPGRGGSYNEQFF.

V is TRBV25-1 and J is TRBJ1-2; the D gene is possibly TRBD1 (6 bases). The CDR3 has 15 amino acids. In germline, CDR1 is MGHDK, CDR2 SYGVNS. Trimming took 2 bases from V and 1 from J, leaving 11 bases between them. The CDR3 is CASSETGPSNYGYTF. The CDR3 DNA reads TGTGCCAGCAGTGAAACAGGGCCTAGTAACTATGGCTACACCTTC.

V is TRBV6-1 and J is TRBJ1-3; D is perhaps TRBD1 (6 bases). Trimming shortened V by 0 bases and J by 6 bases, and 24 bases separated the two germline ends. CDR3 length: 19 residues. The V gene's germline CDR1 is MNHNS and CDR2 SASEGT. The CDR3 DNA follows: TGTGCCAGCAGTGAAGCCCGGGGGGGAACAGGGTCCTACCCAAACACCATATATTTT. Translation: CASSEARGGTGSYPNTIYF.

This clone was counted between two and nine times. This chain uses TRBV21-1 with TRBJ1-6; TRBD1 is the table's D call, not checked against the DNA. TRBV21-1 is a documented pseudogene. CDR3 length: 15 residues. CDR3 protein: CASSKGGSYNSPLHF. As DNA, the CDR3 is TGTGCCAGCAGCAAAGGGGGCAGCTATAATTCACCCCTCCACTTT.

Here the CDR3 DNA reads TGTGCCAGCAGCTTAGAAGGCCCAGGGATTAGTAGGAACACTGAAGCTTTCTTT. This encodes CASSLEGPGISRNTEAFF. The chain recombines TRBV7-2 with TRBJ1-1; weak D call: TRBD1 (5 bases). The CDR3 contains 18 residues. Per germline, CDR1 SGHTA and CDR2 FQGNSA. V dropped 1 base and J dropped 1 base, with 19 bases sitting between them.

The chain joins TRBV15 to TRBJ1-4; TRBD1 might be the D (5 bases). The CDR3 contains 14 residues. V was cut by 8 bases and J by 5 bases, with 15 bases left in between. CDR1 and CDR2 from the germline V gene are LNHNV and YYDKDF (reference sequence). The CDR3 nucleotides are TGTGCCACCGGAAGCGGGGCCTTAAATGAAAAACTGTTTTTT. It is translated as CATGSGALNEKLFF.

The chain combines TRBV7-9 with TRBJ2-1; 7 nucleotides match TRBD2. The V and J ends lost 6 bases and 7 bases, in that order; junction bases with no gene match: 12. This CDR3 is 15 amino acids long. CDR1 is SEHNR, CDR2 FQNEAQ, per germline (reference sequence). The chain's CDR3 is CASRMSGAPENEQFF. For the CDR3, the DNA is TGTGCCAGCAGAATGAGCGGGGCCCCGGAGAATGAGCAGTTCTTC.

V gene TRBV18 combines with J gene TRBJ1-1, with TRBD1 identical over 9 bases. The CDR3 sequence is 15 residues long. Trimming cost V 3 bases and J 6 bases; bases outside gene matches: 8. Germline V gives CDR1 KGHSH, CDR2 LQKENI. Here the CDR3 reads CASSPQTGGKAEAFF. The CDR3 DNA is TGTGCCAGCTCACCCCAAACAGGGGGCAAGGCTGAAGCTTTCTTT.

This clone has at least ten counts. CDR3 coding DNA: TGCGCCAGCAGCTTGGGACAGGGTATCGGTGAAAAACTGTTTTTT. Translation: CASSLGQGIGEKLFF. V usage is TRBV5-1 and J usage is TRBJ1-4, with 7 positions matching TRBD1. The V and J ends lost 0 bases and 7 bases, in that order; junction bases with no gene match: 6. The CDR3 is 15 amino acids. The germline V gene encodes CDR1 SGHRS and CDR2 YFSETQ.

This sequence joins TRBV9 and TRBJ2-7; D perhaps matches TRBD2 (6 bases). Germline V lookup: CDR1 SGDLS, CDR2 YYNGEE. V dropped 0 bases and J dropped 3 bases, with 22 bases sitting between them. This CDR3 region has 18 residues. CDR3 DNA: TGTGCCAGCAGCGTAGCCCCGATGACTAGTCTTTCCCACTACGAGCAGTACTTC. This translates into CASSVAPMTSLSHYEQYF.

The chain links TRBV4-1 to TRBJ2-1; D might be TRBD1 (5 bases). Trimming left V 1 base short and J 12 bases short, with 13 bases between. The CDR3 spans 13 residues. From germline, CDR1 is MGHRA and CDR2 YSYEKL. The CDR3 region has the DNA TGCGCCAGCAGCCAAGTGCCAGCCCAGGGGCAGTTCTTC. As protein: CASSQVPAQGQFF.

This chain joins TRBV5-6 and TRBJ1-1; D not resolved. This CDR3 comprises 15 residues. Trimming took off 2 bases at V and 2 bases at J, with 13 bases between the two ends. Germline V gene lookup returns CDR1 SGHDT and CDR2 YYEEEE. The CDR3 DNA reads as TGTGCCAGCAGCTTTTTGCTGGAGGAAAACACTGAAGCTTTCTTT. This sequence encodes CASSFLLEENTEAFF. The full variable domain, in which reference TRBV5-6 and TRBJ1-1 provide the parts outside the CDR3, is DAGVTQSPTHLIKTRGQQVTLRCSPKSGHDTVSWYQQALGQGPQFIFQYYEEEERQRGNFPDRFSGHQFPNYSSELNVNALLLGDSALYLCASSFLLEENTEAFFGQGTRLTVV.

CDR3 protein: CASSFRDSYTEAFF. DNA of the CDR3: TGTGCCAGCAGCTTCCGGGACAGTTACACTGAAGCTTTCTTT. The chain links TRBV3-1 (or the pseudogene TRBV3-2) to TRBJ1-1, with 7 bases aligning to TRBD1. Germline assignment: CDR1 LGHDT and CDR2 YNNKEL (reference sequence). Trimming cost V 5 bases and J 3 bases; bases outside gene matches: 6. The CDR3 consists of 14 residues.

The CDR3 sequence is CASSLVVSPSTQYF. The CDR3 bases are TGTGCCAGCAGCTTAGTCGTCTCCCCGTCGACCCAGTACTTC. The chain recombines TRBV7-9 with TRBJ2-5; no clear D gene. CDR1 SEHNR and CDR2 FQNEAQ come from the germline V gene (reference sequence). This CDR3 contains 14 residues. The ends were cut back, 1 base at V and 7 bases at J, with 13 bases in the middle.

Only a few counts were recorded for this clone. V is TRBV3-1 (or the pseudogene TRBV3-2) and J is TRBJ2-2; the D gene is possibly TRBD1 (6 bases). Germline V gene sequence: CDR1 LGHDT, CDR2 YNNKEL (reference sequence). V was pared by 5 bases and J by 1 base, with 14 bases between. CDR3 size: 16 residues. The CDR3 loop is CASSSRTAKNTGELFF. Here the CDR3 DNA reads TGTGCCAGCAGCTCGCGGACAGCCAAGAACACCGGGGAGCTGTTTTTT.

Worth noting for this clone: Other DNA sequences in the sample encode the same CDR3. The genes are TRBV3-1 (or the pseudogene TRBV3-2) and TRBJ2-7; D uncertain. CDR1 is LGHDT, CDR2 YNNKEL, per germline (reference sequence). This CDR3 is 11 amino acids long. The V gene lost 3 bases and the J gene lost 6 bases, with 6 bases spanning the gap. CDR3 nucleotides: TGTGCCAGCAGCCAGAGTGGCGAGCAGTACTTC. It yields the protein CASSQSGEQYF.

The J gene is TRBJ1-2, the V gene TRBV12-3 or TRBV12-4, with D possibly TRBD1 on 6 matching bases. V gave up 3 bases and J gave up 8 bases, with 13 bases separating them. The CDR3 has 13 amino acids. DNA for the CDR3: TGTGCCAGCAGTTTTGGGGGGGCAGAAGGCTACACCTTC. As protein: CASSFGGAEGYTF.

The chain couples TRBV7-9 to TRBJ1-1, with no clear D. In germline, CDR1 is SEHNR, CDR2 FQNEAQ (reference sequence). V dropped 5 bases and J dropped 4 bases, with 17 bases sitting between them. The CDR3 contains 15 residues. Here the CDR3 reads CASSPISERLTEAFF. The CDR3 bases are TGTGCCAGCAGCCCTATCTCCGAGAGACTCACTGAAGCTTTCTTT.

This clone was seen many times. The chain combines TRBV27 with TRBJ2-2; possible D gene TRBD2, 6 bases. Germline CDR1 and CDR2: MNHEY and SMNVEV (reference sequence). The CDR3 sequence is 16 residues long. The V end was cut by 6 bases, the J end by 1 base, with 15 bases between. CDR3 DNA: TGTGCCAGCAGAAAAGGACTAACCAAGAACACCGGGGAGCTGTTTTTT. It translates to CASRKGLTKNTGELFF.

Here the CDR3 DNA reads TGTGCCAGCAGTGGACAGGGGGTCCCCACCGGAAACACCATATATTTT. Its protein is CASSGQGVPTGNTIYF. The V gene is TRBV2, the J gene TRBJ1-3; 9 nucleotides line up with TRBD1. CDR1 SNHLY and CDR2 FYNNEI come from the germline V gene. V trimming: 4 bases; J trimming: 4 bases; junction bases outside the gene matches: 8. This CDR3 is built from 16 residues.